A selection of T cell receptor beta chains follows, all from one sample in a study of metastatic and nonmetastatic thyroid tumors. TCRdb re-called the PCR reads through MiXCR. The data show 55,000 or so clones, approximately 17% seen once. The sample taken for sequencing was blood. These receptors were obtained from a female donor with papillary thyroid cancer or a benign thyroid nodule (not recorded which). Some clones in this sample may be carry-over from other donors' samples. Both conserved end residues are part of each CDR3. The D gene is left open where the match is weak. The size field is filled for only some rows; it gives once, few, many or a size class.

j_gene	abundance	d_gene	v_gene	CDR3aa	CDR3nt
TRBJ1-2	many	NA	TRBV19	CASKKVDSLNYGYTF	TGTGCCAGTAAGAAGGTGGACAGCCTCAACTATGGCTACACCTTC
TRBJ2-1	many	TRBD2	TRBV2	CASSRNPLAGYNEQFF	TGTGCCAGCAGTCGAAATCCATTAGCGGGTTACAATGAGCAGTTCTTC
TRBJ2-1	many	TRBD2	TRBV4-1	CASSQPQGGGLSYNEQFF	TGCGCCAGCAGCCAACCCCAAGGTGGGGGACTATCCTACAATGAGCAGTTCTTC
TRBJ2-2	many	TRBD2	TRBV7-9	CASSLARLAGGTGELFF	TGTGCCAGCAGCTTAGCCCGACTAGCAGGAGGGACCGGGGAGCTGTTTTTT
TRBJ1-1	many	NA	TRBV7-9	CASTPNVVTEAFF	TGTGCCAGCACCCCTAACGTGGTCACTGAAGCTTTCTTT
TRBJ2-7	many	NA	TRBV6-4	CASSTFPGPFLIYEQYF	TGTGCCAGCTCAACTTTTCCGGGACCGTTCTTAATCTACGAGCAGTACTTC
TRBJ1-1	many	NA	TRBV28	CATMGGNTEAFF	TGTGCCACTATGGGGGGGAACACTGAAGCTTTCTTT
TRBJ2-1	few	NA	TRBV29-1	CSVEKGAWQFF	TGCAGCGTTGAAAAGGGTGCATGGCAGTTCTTC
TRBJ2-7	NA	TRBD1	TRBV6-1	CASSEARWDRDYEQYF	TGTGCCAGCAGTGAAGCGCGTTGGGACAGGGACTACGAGCAATACTTC
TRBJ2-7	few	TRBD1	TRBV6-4	CASRTGQGDF	TGTGCCAGCAGGACCGGACAGGGAGACTTC
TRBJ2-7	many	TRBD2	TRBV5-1	CASSLTSGRAGEQYF	TGCGCCAGCAGCTTGACTAGCGGGAGGGCGGGTGAGCAGTACTTC
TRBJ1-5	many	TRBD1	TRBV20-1	CSATEGGSGNQPQHF	TGCAGTGCTACGGAAGGGGGCTCGGGCAATCAGCCCCAGCATTTT
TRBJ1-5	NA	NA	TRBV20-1	CSASCGLGNSNQPQHF	TGCAGTGCTAGTTGCGGTCTGGGTAACAGCAATCAGCCCCAGCATTTT
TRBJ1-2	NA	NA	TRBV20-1	CSALPYQGHPGYGYTF	TGCAGTGCCCTCCCTTACCAGGGACACCCAGGGTATGGCTACACCTTC
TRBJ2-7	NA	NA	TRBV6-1	CVVLGGTAYEHYF	TGTGTAGTCCTTGGGGGGACAGCCTACGAGCATTACTTC
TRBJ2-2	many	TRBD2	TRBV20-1	CSARDERAGNTGELFF	TGCAGTGCTAGAGATGAGCGAGCGGGAAACACCGGGGAGCTGTTTTTT
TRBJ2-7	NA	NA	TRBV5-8	CASSTESGRPPYEQYF	TGTGCCAGCAGCACTGAGTCGGGACGACCACCCTACGAGCAGTACTTC
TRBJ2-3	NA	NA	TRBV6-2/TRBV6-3	CASSYSIVGVQSTDTQYF	TGTGCCAGCAGTTATAGCATCGTGGGAGTCCAGAGCACGGATACGCAGTATTTT
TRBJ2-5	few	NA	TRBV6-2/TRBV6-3	CASSYDGGVGVETQYF	TGTGCCAGCAGTTACGATGGGGGAGTGGGAGTAGAGACCCAGTACTTC
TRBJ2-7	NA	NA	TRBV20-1	CSARVGGDYYEQYF	TGCAGTGCTAGAGTAGGTGGAGATTACTACGAGCAGTACTTC
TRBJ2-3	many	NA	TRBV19	CASTPGHSSTDTQYF	TGTGCCAGTACTCCGGGACACTCTAGCACAGATACGCAGTATTTT
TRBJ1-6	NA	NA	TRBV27	CASRPGSRNNSPLHF	TGTGCCAGCAGACCCGGATCCAGGAATAATTCACCCCTCCACTTT
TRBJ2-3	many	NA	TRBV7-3	CASSLNLGDTQYF	TGTGCCAGCAGCTTAAACTTAGGGGATACGCAGTATTTT
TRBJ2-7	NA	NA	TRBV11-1	CASSLTPHKRQGDYEQYF	TGTGCCAGCAGCTTAACTCCCCACAAGCGCCAGGGTGACTACGAGCAGTACTTC
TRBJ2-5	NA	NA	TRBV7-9	CASRTGVFETQYF	TGTGCCAGCAGAACGGGGGTATTCGAGACCCAGTACTTC
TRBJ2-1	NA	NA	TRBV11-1	CASSPLVNYYNEQFF	TGTGCCAGCAGCCCACTAGTGAACTACTACAATGAGCAGTTCTTC
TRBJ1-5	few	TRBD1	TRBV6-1	CASSLSQGGNQPQHF	TGTGCCAGCAGTTTGAGTCAGGGGGGCAATCAGCCCCAGCATTTT
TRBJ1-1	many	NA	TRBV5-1	CASSLVPGVPEAFF	TGCGCCAGCAGCTTGGTTCCGGGGGTCCCTGAAGCTTTCTTT
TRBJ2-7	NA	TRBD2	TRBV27	CAISFRTSVRVEQYF	TGTGCCATCAGTTTTCGGACTAGCGTGAGGGTCGAGCAGTACTTC
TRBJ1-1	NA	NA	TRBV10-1	CASGGVDSLRNTEAFF	TGCGCCAGTGGGGGTGTTGACAGCCTGCGGAACACTGAAGCTTTCTTT
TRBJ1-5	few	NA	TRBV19	CASSFRAPSNQPQHF	TGTGCCAGTAGCTTCCGGGCCCCGAGCAATCAGCCCCAGCATTTT
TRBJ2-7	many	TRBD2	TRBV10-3	CATGGAGGSYEQYF	TGTGCCACGGGCGGAGCGGGGGGATCCTACGAGCAGTACTTC
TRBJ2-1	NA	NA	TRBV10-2	CASSEFLERDEQFF	TGCGCCAGCAGTGAGTTTTTGGAGCGGGATGAGCAGTTCTTC
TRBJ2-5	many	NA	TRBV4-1	CASSQGAGGSPNQRTQYF	TGCGCCAGCAGCCAAGGGGCCGGGGGTTCACCCAACCAGAGGACCCAGTACTTC
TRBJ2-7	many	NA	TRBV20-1	CSARDLLRVGYEQYF	TGCAGTGCTAGAGATCTTTTGCGGGTAGGCTACGAGCAGTACTTC
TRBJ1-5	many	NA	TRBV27	CASSPDRYSNQPQHF	TGTGCCAGCAGTCCCGACAGGTATAGCAATCAGCCCCAGCATTTT
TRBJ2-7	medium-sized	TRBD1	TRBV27	CASSLSMIWDRGPWKQYF	TGTGCCAGCAGTTTATCGATGATCTGGGACAGGGGTCCCTGGAAGCAGTACTTC
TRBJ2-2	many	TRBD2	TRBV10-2	CASSESSGSGGRDTGELFF	TGCGCCAGCAGTGAATCTAGCGGGAGTGGGGGTCGGGACACCGGGGAGCTGTTTTTT
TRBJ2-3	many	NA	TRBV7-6	CASSLGMADTQYF	TGTGCCAGCAGCTTAGGTATGGCCGATACGCAGTATTTT
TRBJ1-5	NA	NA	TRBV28	CASIPGVQPQHF	TGTGCCAGCATACCAGGGGTTCAGCCCCAGCATTTT
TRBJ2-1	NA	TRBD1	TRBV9	CASSVDRVQGVFYNEQFF	TGTGCCAGCAGCGTAGATAGGGTACAGGGGGTTTTCTACAATGAGCAGTTCTTC
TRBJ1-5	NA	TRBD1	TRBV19	CASSTPRDRGPKQHF	TGTGCCAGTAGTACTCCACGGGACAGGGGTCCTAAACAGCATTTT
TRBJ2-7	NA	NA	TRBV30	CAWSVFGGPNEQYF	TGTGCCTGGAGTGTATTCGGGGGGCCCAACGAGCAGTACTTC
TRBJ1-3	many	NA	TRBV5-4	CASSFKGPGNTIYF	TGTGCCAGCAGCTTCAAGGGGCCTGGAAACACCATATATTTT
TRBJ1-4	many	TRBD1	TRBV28	CASRPRTGGEKLFF	TGTGCCAGCAGACCAAGAACAGGGGGGGAAAAACTGTTTTTT
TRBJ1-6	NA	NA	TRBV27	CASISTWNSPLHF	TGTGCCAGCATTTCCACATGGAATTCACCCCTCCACTTT